These T cell receptor beta chains were read from a single sample in a study of CD8+ T cells in alopecia areata. TCRdb's copy holds only in-frame clones and misses some; the assay was immunoSEQ multiplex PCR. This table has approximately 98,000 clones, 45% to 60% appearing once. The sample taken for sequencing was NKG2D-low CD8+ T cells sorted from blood. These receptors all stem from a human donor with alopecia areata. Both conserved end residues are part of each CDR3. The order of the fields is clone size, D gene, V gene, J gene, CDR3 protein, CDR3 DNA. A D gene is named only where the DNA matches it firmly. Size tells how often a clone was seen (once, few, many) or the class of an expanded clone, and some rows leave it out.

clone size: .; D gene: .; V gene: TRBV28; J gene: TRBJ1-1; CDR3 protein: CASSLVRGTEAFF; CDR3 DNA: TGTGCCAGCAGTTTAGTCAGGGGCACTGAAGCTTTCTTT
clone size: .; D gene: .; V gene: TRBV10-3; J gene: TRBJ2-7; CDR3 protein: CAISVQVDEQYF; CDR3 DNA: TGTGCCATCAGTGTACAGGTCGACGAGCAGTACTTC
clone size: .; D gene: .; V gene: TRBV11-1; J gene: TRBJ1-1; CDR3 protein: CASSQSRGGGTEAFF; CDR3 DNA: TGTGCCAGCAGCCAAAGCAGGGGAGGAGGCACTGAAGCTTTCTTT
clone size: few; D gene: .; V gene: TRBV9; J gene: TRBJ1-1; CDR3 protein: CASSVVTGNTEAFF; CDR3 DNA: TGTGCCAGCAGCGTAGTCACGGGAAACACTGAAGCTTTCTTT
clone size: few; D gene: .; V gene: TRBV9; J gene: TRBJ1-1; CDR3 protein: CASSVDGGWNTEAFF; CDR3 DNA: TGTGCCAGCAGCGTAGACGGGGGCTGGAACACTGAAGCTTTCTTT
clone size: few; D gene: .; V gene: TRBV29-1; J gene: TRBJ2-1; CDR3 protein: CSVEDLNEQFF; CDR3 DNA: TGCAGCGTTGAAGATCTAAATGAGCAGTTCTTC
clone size: .; D gene: .; V gene: TRBV5-4; J gene: TRBJ2-2; CDR3 protein: CASTGPQSNTGELFF; CDR3 DNA: TGTGCCAGCACCGGACCACAATCGAACACCGGGGAGCTGTTTTTT
clone size: .; D gene: .; V gene: TRBV7-2; J gene: TRBJ2-1; CDR3 protein: CASSPRRNEQFF; CDR3 DNA: TGTGCCAGCAGCCCGCGGAGGAATGAGCAGTTCTTC
clone size: .; D gene: .; V gene: TRBV5-4; J gene: TRBJ2-1; CDR3 protein: CASSLGLATYNEQFF; CDR3 DNA: TGTGCCAGCAGCTTGGGGCTAGCAACCTACAATGAGCAGTTCTTC
clone size: few; D gene: .; V gene: TRBV7-8; J gene: TRBJ2-7; CDR3 protein: CASSLAAQNFYEQYF; CDR3 DNA: TGTGCCAGCAGCTTAGCGGCCCAAAATTTCTACGAGCAGTACTTC
clone size: .; D gene: TRBD2; V gene: TRBV19; J gene: TRBJ2-7; CDR3 protein: CASRSGSHEQYF; CDR3 DNA: TGTGCCAGCCGCAGCGGGAGTCACGAGCAGTACTTC
clone size: .; D gene: TRBD2; V gene: TRBV4-1; J gene: TRBJ2-1; CDR3 protein: CASSLAGGPSYNEQFF; CDR3 DNA: TGCGCCAGCAGCCTAGCGGGAGGCCCTTCCTACAATGAGCAGTTCTTC
clone size: .; D gene: .; V gene: TRBV5-4; J gene: TRBJ2-2; CDR3 protein: CASTYGGELFF; CDR3 DNA: TGTGCCAGCACCTACGGCGGGGAGCTGTTTTTT
clone size: .; D gene: TRBD2; V gene: TRBV27; J gene: TRBJ2-7; CDR3 protein: CASSLQAGAPYEQYF; CDR3 DNA: TGTGCCAGCAGTTTACAAGCGGGAGCGCCCTACGAGCAGTACTTC
clone size: .; D gene: .; V gene: TRBV27; J gene: TRBJ1-1; CDR3 protein: CASSRANTEAFF; CDR3 DNA: TGTGCCAGCAGTAGGGCGAACACTGAAGCTTTCTTT
clone size: .; D gene: .; V gene: TRBV30; J gene: TRBJ1-1; CDR3 protein: CAWSEPNTEAFF; CDR3 DNA: TGTGCCTGGAGTGAACCGAACACTGAAGCTTTCTTT
clone size: many; D gene: TRBD1; V gene: TRBV7-9; J gene: TRBJ2-1; CDR3 protein: CASSIGTGINEQFF; CDR3 DNA: TGTGCCAGCAGCATAGGGACAGGGATAAATGAGCAGTTCTTC
clone size: few; D gene: .; V gene: TRBV19; J gene: TRBJ2-2; CDR3 protein: CASSYSNTGELFF; CDR3 DNA: TGTGCCAGTAGTTACTCCAACACCGGGGAGCTGTTTTTT
clone size: .; D gene: .; V gene: TRBV15; J gene: TRBJ1-1; CDR3 protein: CATSREWGSRDTEAFF; CDR3 DNA: TGTGCCACCAGCAGAGAATGGGGGAGTAGGGACACTGAAGCTTTCTTT
clone size: few; D gene: TRBD1; V gene: TRBV18; J gene: TRBJ1-2; CDR3 protein: CASSPIEGAEGYTF; CDR3 DNA: TGTGCCAGCTCACCAATCGAGGGGGCGGAAGGCTACACCTTC
clone size: few; D gene: TRBD2; V gene: TRBV5-1; J gene: TRBJ2-7; CDR3 protein: CASSLAGAGGPYEQYF; CDR3 DNA: TGCGCCAGCAGCTTGGCGGGCGCGGGAGGGCCCTACGAGCAGTACTTC
clone size: .; D gene: .; V gene: TRBV27; J gene: TRBJ2-3; CDR3 protein: CASSLSVRKADTQYF; CDR3 DNA: TGTGCCAGCAGTTTATCGGTTAGAAAGGCAGATACGCAGTATTTT
clone size: few; D gene: TRBD2; V gene: TRBV29-1; J gene: TRBJ2-2; CDR3 protein: CSVVETGRGLAGVLTGELFF; CDR3 DNA: TGCAGCGTCGTTGAAACCGGCCGGGGACTAGCGGGAGTACTGACCGGGGAGCTGTTTTTT
clone size: .; D gene: .; V gene: TRBV18; J gene: TRBJ2-6; CDR3 protein: CASSLLSGANVLTF; CDR3 DNA: TGTGCCAGCTCACTGCTCTCTGGGGCCAACGTCCTGACTTTC
clone size: .; D gene: .; V gene: TRBV9; J gene: TRBJ2-7; CDR3 protein: CASSAGPLYEQYF; CDR3 DNA: TGTGCCAGCAGCGCGGGACCACTCTACGAGCAGTACTTC
clone size: .; D gene: .; V gene: TRBV27; J gene: TRBJ1-5; CDR3 protein: CASSSGNQPQHF; CDR3 DNA: TGTGCCAGTAGCAGTGGGAATCAGCCCCAGCATTTT
clone size: .; D gene: .; V gene: TRBV29-1; J gene: TRBJ2-5; CDR3 protein: CSADHQQRETQYF; CDR3 DNA: TGCAGCGCCGACCACCAACAACGCGAGACCCAGTACTTC
clone size: .; D gene: TRBD2; V gene: TRBV5-1; J gene: TRBJ2-7; CDR3 protein: CASSIGTSGSHEQYF; CDR3 DNA: TGCGCCAGCAGCATAGGGACTAGCGGGAGCCACGAGCAGTACTTC
clone size: .; D gene: .; V gene: TRBV23-1; J gene: TRBJ2-1; CDR3 protein: CASSLYHKQGNPYRRAIF; CDR3 DNA: TGCGCCAGCAGTCTTTACCACAAACAGGGAAATCCGTATCGACGAGCGATCTTC
clone size: few; D gene: .; V gene: TRBV5-1; J gene: TRBJ2-5; CDR3 protein: CASSPKDSSQETQYF; CDR3 DNA: TGCGCCAGCAGCCCAAAGGACAGTTCCCAAGAGACCCAGTACTTC
clone size: .; D gene: .; V gene: TRBV14; J gene: TRBJ2-2; CDR3 protein: CASSQGSSGELFF; CDR3 DNA: TGTGCCAGCAGCCAAGGATCGTCCGGGGAGCTGTTTTTT
clone size: few; D gene: .; V gene: TRBV29-1; J gene: TRBJ2-4; CDR3 protein: CSAHSQNIQYF; CDR3 DNA: TGCAGCGCCCACTCCCAAAACATTCAGTACTTC
clone size: .; D gene: .; V gene: TRBV2; J gene: TRBJ1-1; CDR3 protein: CASFVGNRDTEAFF; CDR3 DNA: TGTGCCAGCTTTGTGGGCAATAGGGACACTGAAGCTTTCTTT
clone size: few; D gene: .; V gene: TRBV2; J gene: TRBJ1-2; CDR3 protein: CASSFTGSESDYGYTF; CDR3 DNA: TGTGCCAGCAGCTTCACAGGGTCTGAATCCGACTATGGCTACACCTTC
clone size: .; D gene: .; V gene: TRBV7-2; J gene: TRBJ1-5; CDR3 protein: CASSLFGYSNQPQHF; CDR3 DNA: TGTGCCAGCAGCTTATTCGGGTATAGCAATCAGCCCCAGCATTTT
clone size: few; D gene: .; V gene: TRBV4-1; J gene: TRBJ2-7; CDR3 protein: CASSQVKGGYEQYF; CDR3 DNA: TGCGCCAGCAGCCAAGTTAAAGGGGGTTACGAGCAGTACTTC
clone size: .; D gene: TRBD1; V gene: TRBV15; J gene: TRBJ2-7; CDR3 protein: CATSRKTGGTYEQYF; CDR3 DNA: TGTGCCACCAGCAGAAAAACAGGGGGTACCTACGAGCAGTACTTC
clone size: few; D gene: .; V gene: TRBV27; J gene: TRBJ1-5; CDR3 protein: CASSLSSQSQPQHF; CDR3 DNA: TGTGCCAGCAGTTTATCGAGTCAGAGCCAGCCCCAGCATTTT
clone size: few; D gene: TRBD1; V gene: TRBV5-1; J gene: TRBJ2-5; CDR3 protein: CASSERTGRGETQYF; CDR3 DNA: TGCGCCAGCAGCGAAAGGACAGGGAGAGGAGAGACCCAGTACTTC
clone size: few; D gene: TRBD1; V gene: TRBV28; J gene: TRBJ2-5; CDR3 protein: CASSLGTPKDRGETQYF; CDR3 DNA: TGTGCCAGCAGTTTAGGGACGCCAAAGGACAGGGGAGAGACCCAGTACTTC
clone size: .; D gene: .; V gene: TRBV9; J gene: TRBJ2-7; CDR3 protein: CASSAGVFSSYEQYF; CDR3 DNA: TGTGCCAGCAGCGCAGGGGTATTCAGCTCCTACGAGCAGTACTTC
clone size: .; D gene: .; V gene: TRBV7-9; J gene: TRBJ1-2; CDR3 protein: CASSLQENYGYTF; CDR3 DNA: TGTGCCAGCAGCTTACAGGAAAACTATGGCTACACCTTC
clone size: .; D gene: .; V gene: TRBV27; J gene: TRBJ2-7; CDR3 protein: CASSTGSYEQYF; CDR3 DNA: TGTGCCAGCAGTACAGGCTCCTACGAGCAGTACTTC
clone size: .; D gene: TRBD1; V gene: TRBV5-1; J gene: TRBJ2-1; CDR3 protein: CASSLTGANEQFF; CDR3 DNA: TGCGCCAGCAGCTTAACAGGGGCCAATGAGCAGTTCTTC
clone size: .; D gene: .; V gene: TRBV6-6; J gene: TRBJ1-2; CDR3 protein: CASYFVAPYGYTF; CDR3 DNA: TGTGCCAGCTACTTTGTGGCGCCCTATGGCTACACCTTC
clone size: .; D gene: TRBD2; V gene: TRBV28; J gene: TRBJ2-5; CDR3 protein: CASSLSLAADRQETQYF; CDR3 DNA: TGTGCCAGCAGTTTATCTCTAGCGGCGGACCGACAAGAGACCCAGTACTTC
clone size: .; D gene: .; V gene: TRBV28; J gene: TRBJ2-3; CDR3 protein: CASSLGPAGDTQYF; CDR3 DNA: TGTGCCAGCAGTTTAGGCCCCGCGGGAGATACGCAGTATTTT
clone size: .; D gene: .; V gene: TRBV7-6; J gene: TRBJ1-1; CDR3 protein: CASSLRGGTNTEAFF; CDR3 DNA: TGTGCCAGCAGCCTAAGGGGGGGTACTAACACTGAAGCTTTCTTT